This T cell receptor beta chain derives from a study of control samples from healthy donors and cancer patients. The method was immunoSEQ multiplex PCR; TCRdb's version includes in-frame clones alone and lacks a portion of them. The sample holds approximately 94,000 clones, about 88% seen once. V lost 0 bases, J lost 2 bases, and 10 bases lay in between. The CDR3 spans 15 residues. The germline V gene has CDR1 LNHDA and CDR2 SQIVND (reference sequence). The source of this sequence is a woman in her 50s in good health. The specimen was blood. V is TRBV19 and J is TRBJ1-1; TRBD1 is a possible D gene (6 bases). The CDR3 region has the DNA TGTGCCAGTAGTATAGATTGGACAGCCAACACTGAAGCTTTCTTT. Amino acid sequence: CASSIDWTANTEAFF.